This record looks at one T cell receptor (beta chain) sequence and its context. Its cognate antigen has yet to be identified. Base qualities are not at hand, and no much larger clone is one base apart. The data belong to a study of CD8 T cells in ankylosing spondylitis (dated by TCRdb to about 2017). For the study in its entirety: The study profiled T cell receptor beta repertoires in healthy donors and ankylosing spondylitis patients to find disease-linked TCR variants. Samples of peripheral blood were taken, and for ankylosing spondylitis patients, synovial fluid was collected as well. The whole study cohort included 108 healthy donors and 20 to 30 ankylosing spondylitis patients. Paper-wide results and their limitations: Some of the motif variants had been reported before in the synovial fluid and blood of reactive arthritis patients, a finding that suggests common disease-initiation mechanisms. The disease-linked clones had a CD8+ phenotype and were found at relatively low frequencies in peripheral blood. The disease-linked clones were reported as significantly enriched in matched synovial fluid samples from ankylosing spondylitis patients. A TCR beta motif of 7 or 8 highly homologous amino acid variants appeared characteristic of blood from ankylosing spondylitis patients.

The reads were generated on an Illumina HiSeq 2500. Quantitative 5'-RACE with molecular barcodes was used to prepare TCR beta libraries. In the original analysis: A new computational method, built on a probabilistic model of VDJ rearrangement, was used to identify disease-linked TCR variants. In TCRdb, the public reads were trimmed at Q25 with fastp and aligned with MiXCR, with productive beta chains retained. Here each entry gathers all rows of one CDR3 protein and keeps the most common genes and DNA. TCRdb's processing, not the authors', yielded these V and J calls. The sample has 150,000 to 200,000 distinct CDR3 sequences on record, roughly 11% of them singletons. The top ten hold roughly 28% of the sample. From cysteine to phenylalanine, the CDR3 is 13 amino acids long. The DNA shown is the 39-base CDR3, in frame from base 1. Germline trimming: 5 bases from V, 8 bases from J; junction bases outside gene matches: 7. The germline V gene supplies CDR1 MNHNS and CDR2 SASEGT.

The sequenced sample consisted of blood, either unsorted or a sorted T cell fraction (not recorded which). Recombination linked TRBV6-1 to TRBJ1-2; a stretch of 8 junction bases matches TRBD1. The TCR comes from a male donor with ankylosing spondylitis or in good health (not recorded which). The DNA sequence reads TGTGCCAGCAGTCCCGACAGGGGCAGGGGCTACACCTTC. This gives the protein CASSPDRGRGYTF.